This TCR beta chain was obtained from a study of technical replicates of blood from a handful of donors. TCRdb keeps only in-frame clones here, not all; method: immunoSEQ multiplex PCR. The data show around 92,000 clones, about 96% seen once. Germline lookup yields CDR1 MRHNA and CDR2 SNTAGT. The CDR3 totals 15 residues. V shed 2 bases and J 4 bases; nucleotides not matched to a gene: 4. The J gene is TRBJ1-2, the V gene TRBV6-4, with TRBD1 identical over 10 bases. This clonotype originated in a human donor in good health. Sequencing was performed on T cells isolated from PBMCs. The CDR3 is CASSDRTGGIYGYTF. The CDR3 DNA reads TGTGCCAGCAGTGACCGGACAGGGGGGATCTATGGCTACACCTTC.